The clone carrying this TCR beta chain was seen a few times. Its target is not known. The data are from a study of T-cell reconstitution after alpha-beta-depleted transplantation in children. Study-wide results and limits: Expanded graft clones numbering several hundred reportedly gave rise to alpha-beta T cells about two months after transplant. By one year post-transplant, T-cell counts and diversity largely arose from T cells that were newly produced.

Between the trimmed V and J ends, which lost 4 bases and 4 bases, there was a span of 9 bases. The CDR3 loop spans 13 amino acids. Preparing the TCRbeta library involved the use of unique molecular identifiers. TCRdb recomputed calls from the PCR reads with MiXCR, one row per CDR3 protein. The sample lists about 98,000 distinct CDR3 sequences, about 7.5% occurring once. This sequence originates from a boy between 2 and 10 years old with acute lymphoblastic leukemia, due to receive a stem cell transplant. The chain joins TRBV12-3 or TRBV12-4 to TRBJ2-3, with D hard to call. Source: PBMCs, taken before TCRalphabeta/CD19-depleted stem cell transplant. The CDR3 nucleotides read TGTGCCAGCAGTTACAGTCCTCCAGATACGCAGTATTTT. It specifies CASSYSPPDTQYF.